The entry below gives a single TCR beta chain sequence along with its context. Per the original methods: Amplification of reference gene primers provided the estimated nucleated cell counts. Sequencing was performed with immunoSEQ multiplex PCR; in TCRdb, only in-frame clones are kept and a portion is missing. The D gene and trimming were derived from the DNA, and the V and J assignments and clone size from that table. Of roughly 68,000 clones listed, 70% to 90% are singletons. These data are taken from a study of blood T cell repertoires in COVID-19. Across the whole study: T cells, B-cell-depleted T cells, or PBMCs supplied cDNA or gDNA.

Germline lookup yields CDR1 MNHEY and CDR2 SVGAGI. The CDR3 extends over 12 amino acids. V gave up 4 bases and J gave up 8 bases, with 11 bases separating them. The chain is built from TRBV6-5 and TRBJ1-2; the D gene is possibly TRBD1 (5 bases). The TCR was taken from a woman aged 70-85 years with acute or convalescent COVID-19. Sequenced input: peripheral blood. The CDR3 protein is CASSFGATGYTF. In DNA, the CDR3 is TGTGCCAGCAGTTTTGGGGCTACCGGCTACACCTTC.